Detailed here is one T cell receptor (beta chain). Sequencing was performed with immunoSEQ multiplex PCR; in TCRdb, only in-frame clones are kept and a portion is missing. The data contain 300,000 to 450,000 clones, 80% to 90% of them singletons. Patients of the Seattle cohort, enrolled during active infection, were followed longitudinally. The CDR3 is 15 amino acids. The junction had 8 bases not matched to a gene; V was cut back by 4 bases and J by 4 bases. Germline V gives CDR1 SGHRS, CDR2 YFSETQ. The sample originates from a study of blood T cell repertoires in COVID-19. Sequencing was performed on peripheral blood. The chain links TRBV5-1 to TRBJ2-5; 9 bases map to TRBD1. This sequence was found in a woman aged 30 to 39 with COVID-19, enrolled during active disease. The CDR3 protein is CASSGGQGTGETQYF. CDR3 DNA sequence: TGCGCCAGCAGCGGCGGACAGGGGACGGGAGAGACCCAGTACTTC. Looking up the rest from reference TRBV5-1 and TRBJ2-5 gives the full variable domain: KAGVTQTPRYLIKTRGQQVTLSCSPISGHRSVSWYQQTPGQGLQFLFEYFSETQRNKGNFPGRFSGRQFSNSRSEMNVSTLELGDSALYLCASSGGQGTGETQYFGPGTRLLVL.